Given below is one T cell receptor beta chain in context. Its antigen is unknown. These data are taken from a study of T-cell reconstitution after alpha-beta-depleted transplantation in children. Study-wide points: After transplant, high TCRbeta diversity at day 60 in some patients arose from surviving recipient T cells and thymic progenitors. Hyperexpanded clones declined; after one year, newly produced T cells mostly supplied diversity. As was reported, about two months after transplant, alpha-beta T cells came from several hundred expanded graft clones.

The library targeted TCRbeta and was prepared with unique molecular identifiers. Each CDR3 protein is one row after TCRdb ran MiXCR on the PCR reads. This table holds roughly 17,000 distinct CDR3 sequences, 9.5% to 15% found once. This CDR3 has 13 amino acids. Between the trimmed V and J ends, which lost 2 bases and 5 bases, there was a span of 10 bases. CDR1 and CDR2 from the germline V gene are LNHDA and SQIVND (reference sequence). The receptor was derived from a boy under two years old who had a stem cell transplant for Wiskott-Aldrich syndrome, so the T cells may come from the graft donor. Material: PBMCs, mostly from graft donor cells, obtained 180 days after TCRalphabeta/CD19-depleted stem cell transplant. J is TRBJ2-7 and V is TRBV19; D may be TRBD1 (6 bases). The CDR3 DNA sequence: TGTGCCAGTAGTATAATGGGGGCCGACGAGCAGTACTTC. This encodes CASSIMGADEQYF.